The 3 T cell receptor beta chains below all came from one sample that was sequenced in a study of CD8+ T cells in alopecia areata. RNA extraction and reverse transcription yielded cDNA as sequencing template. Generated by immunoSEQ multiplex PCR, the TCRdb table keeps only in-frame clones and is missing some. Of roughly 250,000 clones detected, roughly 69% appear once; the ten largest clones hold more than 0.95%. Sequencing used CD4+ T cells sorted from blood, obtained at week 0. All receptors come from a human donor with alopecia areata.

The J gene is TRBJ2-5, the V gene TRBV29-1; no reliable D call. Germline lookup yields CDR1 SQVTM and CDR2 ANQGSEA. V was trimmed by 1 base and J by 4 bases, leaving 10 bases between them. The length of the CDR3 is 13 residues. The CDR3 spells CSVEVRVGETQYF. The CDR3 DNA is TGCAGCGTTGAAGTAAGGGTCGGAGAGACCCAGTACTTC.

This clone was seen a single time. V and J are TRBV6-6 and TRBJ2-7; D tentatively fits TRBD1 or TRBD2 (5 bases each). The CDR3 loop spans 14 amino acids. The V end was cut by 5 bases, the J end by 1 base, with 12 bases between. Germline values: CDR1 MNHNY, CDR2 SVGAGI (reference sequence). CDR3 in amino acids: CASSGTPPSYEQYF. CDR3 in DNA: TGTGCCAGCAGTGGGACCCCTCCTTCCTACGAGCAGTACTTC.

The sample holds a few counts of this clone. This sample includes further DNA sequences coding for the same CDR3. V gene TRBV29-1 combines with J gene TRBJ2-1, with TRBD1 matching 8 bases. V shed 6 bases and J 4 bases; nucleotides not matched to a gene: 5. The CDR3 contains 13 residues. Per the germline V gene, CDR1 is SQVTM and CDR2 is ANQGSEA. The CDR3 reads CSVGQGVYNEQFF. CDR3 in DNA: TGCAGCGTCGGACAGGGCGTTTACAATGAGCAGTTCTTC.